A single sample is the source of the 19 T cell receptor beta chains below, sequenced in a study of blood T cell repertoires in COVID-19. Sequencing used immunoSEQ multiplex PCR; TCRdb keeps in-frame clones, though not all of them. The profile shows approximately 91,000 clones, roughly 85% of them singletons. Material: peripheral blood. These receptors were obtained from a man between 65 and 85 years old with acute or convalescent COVID-19.

V and J are TRBV5-1 and TRBJ2-2, with D possibly TRBD1 on 5 matching bases. The CDR3 length is 15 residues. V lost 5 bases, J lost 4 bases, and 15 bases lay in between. CDR1 SGHRS and CDR2 YFSETQ come from the germline V gene. The CDR3 protein is CASRDVFGATGELFF. Written as DNA, the CDR3 is TGCGCCAGCAGGGATGTGTTTGGGGCCACCGGGGAGCTGTTTTTT.

The chain employs TRBV18 and TRBJ1-4; perhaps TRBD1 as D (6 bases). The CDR3 is 15 amino acids. CDR1 is KGHSH and CDR2 is LQKENI in the germline V gene. V was shortened by 5 bases and J by 8 bases, with 18 bases between the two germline ends. The CDR3, as DNA: TGTGCCAGCTCAACGGACAGAGTGCCAGAAGAAAAACTGTTTTTT. Its translation is CASSTDRVPEEKLFF.

The genes are TRBV14 and TRBJ2-2; possible D gene TRBD1, 6 bases. V was shortened by 4 bases and J by 6 bases, with 9 bases between the two germline ends. CDR1 and CDR2 from the germline V gene are SGHDN and FVKESK. The CDR3 loop spans 13 amino acids. The CDR3: CASSLHRAGELFF. The DNA for the CDR3 is TGTGCCAGCAGCCTCCACAGGGCCGGGGAGCTGTTTTTT.

CDR3 protein: CASSTLGQALQHF. CDR3 DNA: TGTGCCAGTAGTACCCTTGGACAGGCGCTCCAGCATTTT. The chain carries TRBV19 and TRBJ1-5; 7 positions match TRBD1. Germline V gene sequence: CDR1 LNHDA, CDR2 SQIVND (reference sequence). With 4 bases clipped from V and 12 bases from J, the junction kept 9 bases outside the gene matches. The CDR3 sequence is 13 residues long.

The chain has TRBV4-2 and TRBJ1-5, with TRBD1 matching over 7 bases. The trim removed 4 bases at V and 1 base at J, leaving 4 bases unmatched. CDR1 and CDR2 from the germline V gene are LGHNA and YNFKEQ. This CDR3 is 15 amino acids long. The CDR3 loop is CASSRDRASNQPQHF. The CDR3 coding sequence is TGTGCCAGCAGCCGAGACAGGGCCAGCAATCAGCCCCAGCATTTT.

The chain is built from TRBV5-6 and TRBJ1-6; tentative D call: TRBD1 (6 bases). This CDR3 comprises 19 residues. V gave up 3 bases and J gave up 13 bases, with 32 bases separating them. Germline V gene data show CDR1 as SGHDT and CDR2 as YYEEEE. The DNA of the CDR3 is TGTGCCAGCAGCTCTTTTTTGGACAGCCTACCCACAACCTCGATCCCCCTCCACTTT. This translates into CASSSFLDSLPTTSIPLHF.

CDR3 in amino acids: CASSLVKGGDNEQFF. CDR3 sequence (DNA): TGTGCCAGCAGCTTAGTAAAGGGAGGGGACAATGAGCAGTTCTTC. The chain employs TRBV7-9 and TRBJ2-1, with TRBD2 matching over 7 bases. The length of the CDR3 is 15 residues. From germline, CDR1 is SEHNR and CDR2 FQNEAQ (reference sequence). Trimming at V came to 1 base and at J to 5 bases, leaving 5 bases not matched to a gene.

The chain carries TRBV19 and TRBJ2-5; TRBD1 matches 12 bases. CDR3 length equals 15 residues. Trimming at V came to 5 bases and at J to 5 bases, leaving 6 bases not matched to a gene. Germline V CDR1 and CDR2: LNHDA, SQIVND (reference sequence). As DNA, the CDR3 is TGTGCCAGTAGTCCCCGGGACAGGGGGCGGGAGACCCAGTACTTC. Residues: CASSPRDRGRETQYF.

The chain links TRBV5-1 to TRBJ2-7; D might be TRBD2 (5 bases). The length of the CDR3 is 14 residues. Looked up from germline, CDR1 is SGHRS and CDR2 is YFSETQ. V was clipped by 0 bases and J by 3 bases, with 10 bases between them. In nucleotides, the CDR3 is TGCGCCAGCAGCTTGGTGGACGGGAACTACGAGCAGTACTTC. This translates into CASSLVDGNYEQYF.

The rearrangement links TRBV5-1 to TRBJ1-6, with no clear D. The V end was cut by 1 base, the J end by 5 bases, with 10 bases between. The CDR3 covers 15 residues. The germline CDR1 and CDR2 sequences are SGHRS and YFSETQ. The CDR3 sequence is CASSLLERDNSPLHF. In nucleotides, the CDR3 is TGCGCCAGCAGCTTGTTGGAGAGAGATAATTCACCCCTCCACTTT.

The chain carries TRBV5-8 and TRBJ1-4; no clear D. V shed 2 bases and J shed 8 bases, with 13 bases lying between them. Looked up from germline, CDR1 is SGHTS and CDR2 is YDEGEE. The CDR3 covers 14 residues. CDR3 region: CASSFDTVFEKLFF. CDR3 bases: TGTGCCAGCAGCTTCGACACGGTTTTCGAAAAACTGTTTTTT.

This chain uses TRBV28 with TRBJ2-7; a weak D match, TRBD1 (6 bases). The germline V and J ends were trimmed by 5 bases and 7 bases, with 18 bases remaining between them. The CDR3 loop spans 14 amino acids. The V gene's germline CDR1 is MDHEN and CDR2 SYDVKM. CDR3 loop: CASSRRGPREEQYF. As DNA, the CDR3 is TGTGCCAGCAGTCGCAGGGGACCAAGGGAAGAGCAGTACTTC.

The chain couples TRBV25-1 to TRBJ2-2; D remains ambiguous. Trimming pared 6 bases from V and 1 base from J, leaving 12 bases between. Per the germline V gene, CDR1 is MGHDK and CDR2 is SYGVNS. This CDR3 comprises 15 residues. The CDR3 DNA is TGTGCCAGCAGACCCCGTGGCAGGAACACCGGGGAGCTGTTTTTT. Translating gives CASRPRGRNTGELFF.

This clone appeared once. The chain is built from TRBV3-1 (or the pseudogene TRBV3-2) and TRBJ1-2; D not certain. The length of the CDR3 is 19 residues. Germline V gives CDR1 LGHDT, CDR2 YNNKEL (reference sequence). V was pared by 0 bases and J by 8 bases, with 28 bases between. The CDR3 here is CASSQDQSPRGKPLGGYTF. The CDR3 nucleotides are TGTGCCAGCAGCCAAGACCAGTCCCCCCGAGGGAAGCCATTGGGAGGCTACACCTTC.

This chain connects TRBV2 to TRBJ2-2; unclear D gene. The V gene lost 2 bases and the J gene lost 7 bases, with 11 bases spanning the gap. The CDR3 totals 14 residues. Germline CDR1 SNHLY, CDR2 FYNNEI. The CDR3 coding sequence is TGTGCCAGCAGTGAATTAGGAGTAAACGGGGAGCTGTTTTTT. This sequence encodes CASSELGVNGELFF.

This clone was observed once. The CDR3 nucleotides are TGTGCCAGCAGTTTATATGCAGGGGGCAATCAGCCCCAGCATTTT. Its translation: CASSLYAGGNQPQHF. The V gene is TRBV28, the J gene TRBJ1-5; TRBD1 is a possible D gene (6 bases). Germline V gene lookup returns CDR1 MDHEN and CDR2 SYDVKM. This CDR3 region has 15 residues. V lost 1 base, J lost 2 bases, and 9 bases lay in between.

The chain is built from TRBV5-6 and TRBJ1-4; 8 bases are shared with TRBD1. V lost 4 bases, J lost 3 bases, and 8 bases stayed unmatched. This CDR3 spans 16 amino acids. Germline V gene lookup returns CDR1 SGHDT and CDR2 YYEEEE. The CDR3 sequence is CASSSQGAPANEKLFF. CDR3 coding DNA: TGTGCCAGCAGCAGCCAGGGGGCGCCAGCTAATGAAAAACTGTTTTTT.

This sequence joins TRBV24-1 and TRBJ2-7, with TRBD1 identical over 9 bases. The trim removed 4 bases at V and 4 bases at J, leaving 7 bases unmatched. The germline gives CDR1 KGHDR, CDR2 SFDVKD. The CDR3 is 15 residues long. DNA of the CDR3: TGTGCCACCAGTGAAGGCCGGGACAGGGAGTACGAGCAGTACTTC. The encoded protein is CATSEGRDREYEQYF.

The chain joins TRBV27 to TRBJ1-2, with 7 positions matching TRBD1. Germline V CDR1 and CDR2: MNHEY, SMNVEV (reference sequence). There are 14 residues in the CDR3. V was clipped by 3 bases and J by 4 bases; unmatched bases: 5. The DNA for the CDR3 is TGTGCCAGCAGTTTCTCACAGGGGCCCTATGGCTACACCTTC. It is translated as CASSFSQGPYGYTF.